This TCR beta chain came from a study of blood T cell repertoires in COVID-19. Study at large: The analysed material was cDNA or gDNA that came from T cells, B-cell-depleted T cells, or PBMCs.

J gave up 0 bases and V 6 bases, and 5 bases lay outside the gene matches. CDR3 size: 16 residues. Looked up from germline, CDR1 is MDHEN and CDR2 is SYDVKM. This clone showed up just once. In the study's own analysis: Amplification with reference gene primers provided the estimates of nucleated cell counts. TCRdb keeps only in-frame clones here, not all; method: immunoSEQ multiplex PCR. V, J and clone size were drawn from that table, and D and trimming were deduced from the DNA. The sample contains 60,000 or so clones, about 88% of which appear only once. This TCR derives from a woman in her seventies with active COVID-19. The specimen was peripheral blood. This rearrangement joins TRBV28 to TRBJ2-6, with 7 bases identical to TRBD1. CDR3 sequence: CASSPTGDSGANVLTF. CDR3 nucleotides: TGTGCCAGCAGCCCCACAGGGGACTCTGGGGCCAACGTCCTGACTTTC.